Below, 20 T cell receptor beta chains from the same sample are listed, as sequenced in a study of tumor and adjacent non-tumor tissue in lung cancer. The template was RNA from unsorted bulk tissue. A modified ARM-PCR protocol with three rounds of nested PCR amplified TCRbeta. TCRdb analysed the multiplex PCR reads with MiXCR anew, one entry per CDR3 protein. The repertoire holds 200,000 to 250,000 distinct CDR3 sequences, with less than 80% as singletons. The sequenced sample was lung tumor tissue. The receptors were gathered from a man aged 60 to 69 with non-small cell lung cancer.

This clonotype was detected once. The chain uses TRBV6-1 and TRBJ1-3; a possible D gene is TRBD1 (6 bases). Germline CDR1 reads MNHNS; CDR2 reads SASEGT. CDR3 length equals 17 residues. V was cut by 5 bases and J by 4 bases, with 21 bases left in between. The CDR3 reads CASSPHTLTGTGNTIYF. CDR3 coding DNA: TGTGCCAGCAGTCCCCACACGCTCACAGGGACCGGAAACACCATATATTTT.

For this clonotype: A read error may explain this, as a much larger clone is one base away. The chain links TRBV6-6 to TRBJ1-4, with TRBD1 as a possible D gene (5 bases). CDR1 MNHNY and CDR2 SVGAGI come from the germline V gene (reference sequence). CDR3 length: 14 amino acids. The CDR3 DNA is TGTGCCTCAACACGGAGGGGCAGAAGTGAAAAACTGCTTTTT. Translation: CASTRRGRSEKLLF.

This clonotype was seen at least ten times. The chain recombines TRBV5-1 with TRBJ2-2; 7 positions agree with TRBD2. V dropped 3 bases and J dropped 5; count of bases not matched to a gene: 7. From germline, CDR1 is SGHRS and CDR2 YFSETQ. The CDR3 consists of 15 residues. CDR3 in amino acids: CASSSHSAGTGELFF. The CDR3 DNA follows: TGCGCCAGCAGCTCCCACTCAGCGGGAACCGGGGAGCTGTTTTTT.

This clonotype occurred once. A read error may account for a junction end that differs from germline. The chain couples TRBV20-1 to TRBJ1-1; TRBD1 agrees at 9 bases. The CDR3 extends over 13 amino acids. Germline-derived CDR1 and CDR2 are DFQATT and SNEGSKA (reference sequence). The DNA for the CDR3 is TGCAGTGTTAGAGACAGGGGGTACACTGAAGCTTTCTTT. This codes for CSVRDRGYTEAFF.

The V and J genes are TRBV11-3 and TRBJ2-3; perhaps D is TRBD1 or TRBD2 (6 bases each). Germline CDR1 SGHNT, CDR2 YENEEA. The CDR3 contains 14 residues. CDR3 bases: TGTCCCAACAAGGAGGGGGTGACCACAGATACGCAGTATTTT. Its protein product is CPNKEGVTTDTQYF.

As for this clonotype: One end of the junction does not line up with germline, which may come from a read error. The rearrangement joins TRBV6-1 to TRBJ2-7; D is tentatively TRBD1 or TRBD2 (5 bases each). The germline CDR1 and CDR2 sequences are MNHNS and SASEGT. CDR3 length: 16 amino acids. This CDR3 is CASSERVAGSSYEQYF. DNA of the CDR3: TGTGCCAGCAGTGAAAGGGTGGCAGGGAGCTCCTACGAGCAGTATTTC.

Points on this clonotype: One end of the junction fails to match germline, which may point to a read error. This chain uses TRBV5-1 with TRBJ2-7; D gene ambiguous. The CDR3 sequence is 14 residues long. CDR1 SGHRS and CDR2 YFSETQ come from the germline V gene. CDR3 nucleotide sequence: TGCGTCAGCAGCTTGGGGTCCGGAACCTACGAGCAGTACTTC. Translated, it gives CVSSLGSGTYEQYF. The full variable domain, its missing parts supplied by reference TRBV5-1 and TRBJ2-7, is KAGVTQTPRYLIKTRGQQVTLSCSPISGHRSVSWYQQTPGQGLQFLFEYFSETQRNKGNFPGRFSGRQFSNSRSEMNVSTLELGDSALYLCVSSLGSGTYEQYFGPGTRLTVT.

This clonotype was seen at least ten times. The chain has TRBV6-1 and TRBJ1-1, with 7 bases matching TRBD1. The V and J ends lost 9 bases and 7 bases, in that order; junction bases with no gene match: 11. The germline V gene encodes CDR1 MNHNS and CDR2 SASEGT. The CDR3 is made up of 13 amino acids. CDR3 region: CASRTGQADEAFF. The DNA for the CDR3 is TGTGCCAGTAGAACCGGACAGGCCGATGAAGCTTTCTTT.

Regarding this clonotype: The junction departs from germline at one end; a sequencing error may be responsible. The chain couples TRBV12-3 or TRBV12-4 to TRBJ2-1; the D call may be TRBD1 or TRBD2 (7 bases each). The CDR3 is 16 amino acids. The CDR3 DNA is TGTGCCAGCAGCCCTAGGGAGGGGGCAGGGGCGAATGAGCAGATCTTC. This translates into CASSPREGAGANEQIF.

V is TRBV5-4 and J is TRBJ2-7, with D perhaps given as TRBD1 or TRBD2 (5 bases each). Trimming took off 6 bases at V and 5 bases at J, with 15 bases between the two ends. CDR1 and CDR2 from the germline V gene are SGHNT and YYREEE (reference sequence). CDR3 length: 13 amino acids. The CDR3, as DNA: TGTGCCAGCAACTTAGGTATGGGGGACGAGCAGTACTTC. It translates to CASNLGMGDEQYF. Full variable domain (rest looked up from reference TRBV5-4 and TRBJ2-7): ETGVTQSPTHLIKTRGQQVTLRCSSQSGHNTVSWYQQALGQGPQFIFQYYREEENGRGNFPPRFSGLQFPNYSSELNVNALELDDSALYLCASNLGMGDEQYFGPGTRLTVT.

The count of this clonotype is one. The J gene is TRBJ1-2, the V gene TRBV29-1, with 7 bases lining up with TRBD1. The CDR3 is made up of 12 amino acids. V gave up 7 bases and J gave up 3 bases; unmatched junction bases: 5. Germline-derived CDR1 and CDR2 are SQVTM and ANQGSEA. CDR3 DNA: TGCAGCGCCGGCGACAGGGACTATGGCTACACCTTC. This encodes CSAGDRDYGYTF. Together with reference TRBV29-1 and TRBJ1-2, the CDR3 gives the full variable domain: SAVISQKPSRDICQRGTSLTIQCQVDSQVTMMFWYRQQPGQSLTLIATANQGSEATYESGFVIDKFPISRPNLTFSTLTVSNMSPEDSSIYLCSAGDRDYGYTFGSGTRLTVV.

Turning to this clonotype: A much larger clone lies one base from this, so it may be a read error. This chain joins TRBV6-1 and TRBJ1-1, with D maybe TRBD1 (5 bases). This CDR3 is built from 14 residues. From germline, CDR1 is MNHNS and CDR2 SASEGT. As DNA, the CDR3 is TGTACCAGCAGTCCCTGGGGGAGGAACACTGAAGCTTTCTTT. Translation: CTSSPWGRNTEAFF.

The genes are TRBV12-3 or TRBV12-4 and TRBJ2-4; D is uncertain. This CDR3 contains 13 residues. The V and J ends lost 5 bases and 0 bases respectively, with 5 bases between them. The CDR3 DNA reads as TGTGCCAGCAGTCCCAAAGCCAAAAACATTCAGTACTTC. Translated: CASSPKAKNIQYF.

The chain couples TRBV5-4 to TRBJ1-3, with D tentatively TRBD1 (5 bases). The CDR3 consists of 17 residues. Per the germline V gene, CDR1 is SGHNT and CDR2 is YYREEE (reference sequence). V shed 0 bases and J shed 1 base, with 14 bases lying between them. The CDR3: CASSLAGGPSSGNTIYF. In DNA form, the CDR3 reads TGTGCCAGCAGCTTGGCCGGGGGACCGTCATCTGGAAACACCATATATTTT.

As regards this clonotype: Just one base apart from a much larger clone, this may be a read error. V and J are TRBV20-1 and TRBJ1-1, with TRBD1 identical over 12 bases. V trimming: 7 bases; J trimming: 5 bases; junction bases outside the gene matches: 5. Germline V lookup: CDR1 DFQATT, CDR2 SNEGSKA (reference sequence). CDR3 length: 13 amino acids. The CDR3 sequence is CSDRDRGRTEAFF. The CDR3 nucleotides read TGCAGTGATAGGGACAGGGGGCGTACTGAAGCTTTCTTT.

Turning to this clonotype: The junction differs from germline at one of its ends, possibly a read error. This chain links TRBV11-3 with TRBJ2-1; maybe TRBD2 (5 bases). The CDR3 is 14 residues long. CDR1 is SGHNT and CDR2 is YENEEA in the germline V gene. As DNA, the CDR3 is TGTACCAGCAGCTTAGAGTGTAGCGTCAATGAGCAGTTCTTC. As protein: CTSSLECSVNEQFF.

Remarks on this clonotype: A junction boundary mismatches the germline segment, possibly from a read error. The chain recombines TRBV4-3 with TRBJ2-3, with TRBD2 identical over 13 bases. This CDR3 is built from 20 residues. Germline V gene lookup returns CDR1 LGHNA and CDR2 YSLEER. CDR3 residues: CASSQDLATSGRTSIDKQYF. CDR3 nucleotide sequence: TGCGCCAGCAGCCAAGATCTGGCGACTAGCGGGAGGACTAGCATAGATAAGCAGTATTTT.

Note on this clonotype: The CDR3 does not close with the conserved phenylalanine or tryptophan, likely indicating a read error. The V call is TRBV6-5, the J call TRBJ2-6; 9 bases line up with TRBD1. The V gene's germline CDR1 is MNHEY and CDR2 SVGAGI. The CDR3 extends over 17 amino acids. Losses at the gene ends were 6 bases for V and 0 bases for J; bases not matched to a gene: 6. The chain's CDR3 is CASSFVTGGSGANVLTL. CDR3 DNA sequence: TGTGCCAGCAGCTTCGTGACAGGGGGCTCTGGGGCCAACGTCCTGACTCTC.

A single count supports this clonotype. One end of the junction does not line up with germline, which may come from a read error. The chain is built from TRBV20-1 and TRBJ2-1; 7 positions agree with TRBD2. The CDR3 is 14 residues long. The V gene's germline CDR1 is DFQATT and CDR2 SNEGSKA (reference sequence). CDR3 amino acids: CSVGGGLYGNDQFF. The CDR3 DNA follows: TGCAGTGTCGGGGGAGGGCTATATGGGAATGATCAGTTCTTC.

With regard to this clonotype: This may stem from a read error, because a much larger clone lies one nucleotide away. The chain is built from TRBV6-6 and TRBJ2-7; possibly TRBD2 for D (6 bases). CDR3 length equals 17 residues. CDR1 is MNHNY, CDR2 SVGAGI, per germline (reference sequence). The CDR3 spells CVSSYSRVTSSGDEQYF. CDR3 in DNA: TGTGTCAGCAGTTACTCCAGGGTGACTAGTTCTGGGGACGAGCAGTACTTC.